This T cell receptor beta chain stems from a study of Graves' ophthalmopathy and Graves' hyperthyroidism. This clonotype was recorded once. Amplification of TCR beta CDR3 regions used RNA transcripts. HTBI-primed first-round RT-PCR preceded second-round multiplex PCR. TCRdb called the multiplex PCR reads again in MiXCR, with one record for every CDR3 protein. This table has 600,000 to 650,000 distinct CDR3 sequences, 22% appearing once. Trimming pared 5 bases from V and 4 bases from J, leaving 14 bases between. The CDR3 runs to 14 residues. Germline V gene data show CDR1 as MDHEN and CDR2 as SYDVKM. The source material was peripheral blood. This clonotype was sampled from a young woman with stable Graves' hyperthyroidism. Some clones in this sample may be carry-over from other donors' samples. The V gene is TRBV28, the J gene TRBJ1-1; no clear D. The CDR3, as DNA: TGTGCCAGCAGTCCCAATAGAGGAGCCACTGAAGCTTTCTTT. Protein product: CASSPNRGATEAFF. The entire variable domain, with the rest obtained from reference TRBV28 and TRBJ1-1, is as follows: DVKVTQSSRYLVKRTGEKVFLECVQDMDHENMFWYRQDPGLGLRLIYFSYDVKMKEKGDIPEGYSVSREKKERFSLILESASTNQTSMYLCASSPNRGATEAFFGQGTRLTVV.